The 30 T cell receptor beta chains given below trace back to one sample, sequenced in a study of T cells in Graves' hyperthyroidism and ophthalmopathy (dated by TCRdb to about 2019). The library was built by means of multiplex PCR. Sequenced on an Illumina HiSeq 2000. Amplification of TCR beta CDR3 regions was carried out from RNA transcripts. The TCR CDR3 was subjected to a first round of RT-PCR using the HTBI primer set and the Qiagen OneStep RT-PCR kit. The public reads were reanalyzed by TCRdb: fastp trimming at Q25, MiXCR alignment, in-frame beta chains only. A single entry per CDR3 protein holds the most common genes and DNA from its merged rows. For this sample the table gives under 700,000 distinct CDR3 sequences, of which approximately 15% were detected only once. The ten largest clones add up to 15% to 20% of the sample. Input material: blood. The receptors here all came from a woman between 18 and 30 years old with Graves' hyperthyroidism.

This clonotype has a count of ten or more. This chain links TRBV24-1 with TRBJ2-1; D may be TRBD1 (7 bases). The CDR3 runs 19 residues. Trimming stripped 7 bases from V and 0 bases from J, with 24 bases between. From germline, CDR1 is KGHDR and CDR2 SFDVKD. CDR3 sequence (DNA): TGTGCCACCAGCCGCGGGACAGTGGCCCCAATGTTCTCCTACAATGAGCAGTTCTTC. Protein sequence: CATSRGTVAPMFSYNEQFF.

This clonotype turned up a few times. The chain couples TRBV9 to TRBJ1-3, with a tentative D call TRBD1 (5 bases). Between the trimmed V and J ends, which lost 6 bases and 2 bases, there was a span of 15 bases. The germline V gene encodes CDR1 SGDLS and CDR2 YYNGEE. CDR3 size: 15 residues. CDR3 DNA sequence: TGTGCCAGCACCGAAGGGGATATAGCTGGAAACACCATATATTTT. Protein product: CASTEGDIAGNTIYF.

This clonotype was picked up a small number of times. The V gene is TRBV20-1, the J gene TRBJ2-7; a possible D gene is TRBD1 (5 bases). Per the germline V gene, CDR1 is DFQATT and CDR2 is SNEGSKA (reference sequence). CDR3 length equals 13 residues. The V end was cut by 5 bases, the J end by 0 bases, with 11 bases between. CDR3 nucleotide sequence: TGCAGTGCTGGAAGACAGAGCTCCTACGAGCAGTACTTC. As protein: CSAGRQSSYEQYF.

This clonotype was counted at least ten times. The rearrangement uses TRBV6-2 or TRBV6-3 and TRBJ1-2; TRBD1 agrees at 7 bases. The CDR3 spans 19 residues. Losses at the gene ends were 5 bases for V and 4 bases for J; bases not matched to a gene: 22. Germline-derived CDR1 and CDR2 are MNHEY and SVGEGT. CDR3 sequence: CASSTPFRQGFMLGYGYTF. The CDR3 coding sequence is TGTGCCAGCAGTACCCCCTTCAGACAGGGATTTATGCTCGGCTATGGCTACACCTTC.

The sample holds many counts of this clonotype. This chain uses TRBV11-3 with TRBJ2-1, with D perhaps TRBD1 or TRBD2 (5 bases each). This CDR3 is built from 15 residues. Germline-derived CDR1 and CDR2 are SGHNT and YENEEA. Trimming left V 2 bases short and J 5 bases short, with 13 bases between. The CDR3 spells CASSLRDQSDNEQFF. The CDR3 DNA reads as TGTGCCAGCAGCTTAAGGGACCAGTCTGACAATGAGCAGTTCTTC. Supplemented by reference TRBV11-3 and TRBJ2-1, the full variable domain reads EAGVVQSPRYKIIEKKQPVAFWCNPISGHNTLYWYLQNLGQGPELLIRYENEEAVDDSQLPKDRFSAERLKGVDSTLKIQPAELGDSAVYLCASSLRDQSDNEQFFGPGTRLTVL.

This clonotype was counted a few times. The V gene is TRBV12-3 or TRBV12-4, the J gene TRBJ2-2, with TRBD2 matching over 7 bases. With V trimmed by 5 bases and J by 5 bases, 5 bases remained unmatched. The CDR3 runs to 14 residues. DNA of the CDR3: TGTGCCAGCAGTCCTCTAGCGGCAACCGGGGAGCTGTTTTTT. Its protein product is CASSPLAATGELFF.

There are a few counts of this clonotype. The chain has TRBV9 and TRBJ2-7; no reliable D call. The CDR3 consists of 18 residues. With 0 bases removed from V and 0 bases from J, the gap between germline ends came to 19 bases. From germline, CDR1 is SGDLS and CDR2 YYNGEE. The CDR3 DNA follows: TGTGCCAGCAGCGTAGGGTTGTTGGACCCGGAGAGCTCCTACGAGCAGTACTTC. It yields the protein CASSVGLLDPESSYEQYF. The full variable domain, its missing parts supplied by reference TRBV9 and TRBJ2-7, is DSGVTQTPKHLITATGQRVTLRCSPRSGDLSVYWYQQSLDQGLQFLIQYYNGEERAKGNILERFSAQQFPDLHSELNLSSLELGDSALYFCASSVGLLDPESSYEQYFGPGTRLTVT.

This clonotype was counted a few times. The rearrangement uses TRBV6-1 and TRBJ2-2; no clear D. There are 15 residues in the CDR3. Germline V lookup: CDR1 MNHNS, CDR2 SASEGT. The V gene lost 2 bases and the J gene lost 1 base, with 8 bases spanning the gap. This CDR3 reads CASSEQWRNTGELFF. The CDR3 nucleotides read TGTGCCAGCAGTGAACAGTGGCGGAACACCGGGGAGCTGTTTTTT.

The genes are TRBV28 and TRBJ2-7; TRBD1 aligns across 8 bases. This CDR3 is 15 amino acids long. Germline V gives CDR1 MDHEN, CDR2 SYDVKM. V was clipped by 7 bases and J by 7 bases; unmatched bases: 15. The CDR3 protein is CASTAPGTGFGEQYF. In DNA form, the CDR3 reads TGTGCCAGCACCGCACCCGGGACAGGCTTCGGAGAGCAGTACTTC. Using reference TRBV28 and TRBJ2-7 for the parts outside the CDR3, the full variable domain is DVKVTQSSRYLVKRTGEKVFLECVQDMDHENMFWYRQDPGLGLRLIYFSYDVKMKEKGDIPEGYSVSREKKERFSLILESASTNQTSMYLCASTAPGTGFGEQYFGPGTRLTVT.

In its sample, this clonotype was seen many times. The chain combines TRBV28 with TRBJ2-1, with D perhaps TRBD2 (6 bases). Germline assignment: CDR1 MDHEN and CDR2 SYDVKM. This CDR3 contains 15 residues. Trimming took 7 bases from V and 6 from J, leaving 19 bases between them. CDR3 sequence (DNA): TGTGCCAGCACTCGGGGAGAACTAGCAACCAATGAGCAGTTCTTC. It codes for CASTRGELATNEQFF.

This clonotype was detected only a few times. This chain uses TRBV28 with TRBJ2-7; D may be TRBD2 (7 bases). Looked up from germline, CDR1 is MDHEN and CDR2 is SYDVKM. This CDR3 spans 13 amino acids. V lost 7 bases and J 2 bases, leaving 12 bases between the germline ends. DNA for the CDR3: TGTGCCAGCACCGAGGGGGGGACCTACGAGCAGTACTTC. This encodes CASTEGGTYEQYF.

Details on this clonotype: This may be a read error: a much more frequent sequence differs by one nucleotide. The CDR3 region has the DNA TGCAGCGCTGAAGGACTAGCGGGAGGTAATGAGCAGTTCTTC. Translated: CSAEGLAGGNEQFF. The chain uses TRBV29-1 and TRBJ2-1; 14 bases are shared with TRBD2. The length of the CDR3 is 14 residues. In germline, CDR1 is SQVTM, CDR2 ANQGSEA.

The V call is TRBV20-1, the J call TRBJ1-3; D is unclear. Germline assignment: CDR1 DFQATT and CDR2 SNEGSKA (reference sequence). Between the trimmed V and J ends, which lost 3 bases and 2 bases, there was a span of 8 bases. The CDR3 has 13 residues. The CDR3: CSAREVTGNTIYF. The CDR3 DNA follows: TGCAGTGCTAGGGAGGTTACTGGAAACACCATATATTTT.

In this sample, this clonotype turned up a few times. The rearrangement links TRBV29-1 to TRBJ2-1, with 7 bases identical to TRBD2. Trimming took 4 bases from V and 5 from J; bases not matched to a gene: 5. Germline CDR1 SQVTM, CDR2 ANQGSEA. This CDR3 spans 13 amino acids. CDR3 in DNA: TGCAGCGTTGGTGAGCGGGATCACAATGAGCAGTTCTTC. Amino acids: CSVGERDHNEQFF.

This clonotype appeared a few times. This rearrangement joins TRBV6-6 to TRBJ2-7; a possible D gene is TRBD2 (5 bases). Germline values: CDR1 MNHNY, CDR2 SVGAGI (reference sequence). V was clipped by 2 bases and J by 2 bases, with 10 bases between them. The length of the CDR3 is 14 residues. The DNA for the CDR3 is TGTGCCAGCAGTTACCGTGGAGGTCCCTACGAGCAGTACTTC. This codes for CASSYRGGPYEQYF.

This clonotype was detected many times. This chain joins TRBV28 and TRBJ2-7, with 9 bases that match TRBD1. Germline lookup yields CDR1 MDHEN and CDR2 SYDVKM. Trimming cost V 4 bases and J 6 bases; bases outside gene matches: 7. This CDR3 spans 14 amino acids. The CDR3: CASSWATGGFEQYF. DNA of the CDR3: TGTGCCAGCAGTTGGGCGACAGGGGGGTTCGAGCAGTACTTC.

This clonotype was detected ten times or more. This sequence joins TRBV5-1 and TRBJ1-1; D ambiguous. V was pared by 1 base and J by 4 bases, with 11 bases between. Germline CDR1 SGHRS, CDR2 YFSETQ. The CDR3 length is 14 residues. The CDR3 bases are TGCGCCAGCAGCTTGAGACCCCCGGGCACTGAAGCTTTCTTT. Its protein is CASSLRPPGTEAFF. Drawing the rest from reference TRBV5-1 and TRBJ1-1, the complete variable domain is KAGVTQTPRYLIKTRGQQVTLSCSPISGHRSVSWYQQTPGQGLQFLFEYFSETQRNKGNFPGRFSGRQFSNSRSEMNVSTLELGDSALYLCASSLRPPGTEAFFGQGTRLTVV.

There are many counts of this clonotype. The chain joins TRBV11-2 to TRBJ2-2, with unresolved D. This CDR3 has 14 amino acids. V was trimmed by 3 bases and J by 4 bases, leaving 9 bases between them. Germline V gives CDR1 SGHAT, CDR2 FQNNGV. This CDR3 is CASSFSPGTGELFF. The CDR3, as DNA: TGTGCCAGCAGCTTTTCCCCCGGCACCGGGGAGCTGTTTTTT.

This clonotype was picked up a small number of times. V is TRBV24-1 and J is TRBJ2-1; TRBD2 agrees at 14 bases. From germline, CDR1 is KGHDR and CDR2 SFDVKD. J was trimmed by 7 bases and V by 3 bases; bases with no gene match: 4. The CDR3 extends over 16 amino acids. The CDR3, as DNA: TGTGCCACCAGTGATCCGACTAGCGGGGGGGCGAATGAGCAGTTCTTC. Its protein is CATSDPTSGGANEQFF.

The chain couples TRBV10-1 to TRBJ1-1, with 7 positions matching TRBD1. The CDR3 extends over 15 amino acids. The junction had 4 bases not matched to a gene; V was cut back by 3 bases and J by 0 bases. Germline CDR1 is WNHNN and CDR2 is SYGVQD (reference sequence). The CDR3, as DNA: TGCGCCAGCAGTGATGAGACAGGGATGAACACTGAAGCTTTCTTT. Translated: CASSDETGMNTEAFF.

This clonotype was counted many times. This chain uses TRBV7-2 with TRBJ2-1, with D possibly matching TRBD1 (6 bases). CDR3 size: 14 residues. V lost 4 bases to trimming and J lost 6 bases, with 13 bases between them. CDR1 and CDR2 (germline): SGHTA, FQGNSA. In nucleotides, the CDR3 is TGTGCCAGCAGCTCCATGGCAGGGGTCAATGAGCAGTTCTTC. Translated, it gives CASSSMAGVNEQFF.

The CDR3 loop is CASSPLRTEGGELFF. CDR3 in DNA: TGTGCCAGCTCGCCTCTGAGGACAGAAGGCGGGGAGCTGTTTTTT. The chain links TRBV18 to TRBJ2-2; a possible D gene is TRBD1 (6 bases). CDR3 length equals 15 residues. V was pared by 6 bases and J by 7 bases, with 18 bases between. Germline V CDR1 and CDR2: KGHSH, LQKENI.

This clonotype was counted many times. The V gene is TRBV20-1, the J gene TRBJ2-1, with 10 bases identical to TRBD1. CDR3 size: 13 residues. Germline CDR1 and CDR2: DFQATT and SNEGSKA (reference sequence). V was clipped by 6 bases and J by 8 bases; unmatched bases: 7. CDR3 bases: TGCAGTGCCCTCCGGGACAGGGGAGATGAGCAGTTCTTC. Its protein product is CSALRDRGDEQFF.

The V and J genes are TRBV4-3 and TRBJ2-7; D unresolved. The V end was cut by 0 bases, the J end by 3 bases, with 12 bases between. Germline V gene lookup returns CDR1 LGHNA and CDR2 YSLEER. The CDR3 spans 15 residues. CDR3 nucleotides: TGCGCCAGCAGCCAAGATTCGGGCGGAAACTACGAGCAGTACTTC. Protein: CASSQDSGGNYEQYF.

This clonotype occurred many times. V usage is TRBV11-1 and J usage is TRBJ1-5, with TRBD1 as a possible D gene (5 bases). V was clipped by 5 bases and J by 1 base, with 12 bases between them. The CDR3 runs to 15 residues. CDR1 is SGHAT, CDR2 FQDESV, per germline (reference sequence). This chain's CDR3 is CASSLDEGSNQPQHF. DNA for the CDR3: TGTGCCAGCAGCCTAGACGAGGGGAGCAATCAGCCCCAGCATTTT.

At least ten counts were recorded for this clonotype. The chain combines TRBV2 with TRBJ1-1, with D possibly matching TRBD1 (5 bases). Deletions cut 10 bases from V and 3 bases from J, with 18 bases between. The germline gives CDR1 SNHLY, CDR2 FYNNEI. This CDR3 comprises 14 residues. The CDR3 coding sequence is TGTGCCACTATGCGTCAGGGAAGGGACACTGAAGCTTTCTTT. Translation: CATMRQGRDTEAFF. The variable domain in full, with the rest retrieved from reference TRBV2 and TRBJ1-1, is EPEVTQTPSHQVTQMGQEVILRCVPISNHLYFYWYRQILGQKVEFLVSFYNNEISEKSEIFDDQFSVERPDGSNFTLKIRSTKLEDSAMYFCATMRQGRDTEAFFGQGTRLTVV.

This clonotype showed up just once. CDR3 protein: CATGHKGPADTQYF. The CDR3 bases are TGTGCCACCGGGCACAAGGGCCCTGCAGATACGCAGTATTTT. The V and J genes are TRBV10-3 and TRBJ2-3, with unresolved D. Germline CDR1 ENHRY, CDR2 SYGVKD. V shed 10 bases and J shed 4 bases, with 18 bases lying between them. This CDR3 is built from 14 residues.

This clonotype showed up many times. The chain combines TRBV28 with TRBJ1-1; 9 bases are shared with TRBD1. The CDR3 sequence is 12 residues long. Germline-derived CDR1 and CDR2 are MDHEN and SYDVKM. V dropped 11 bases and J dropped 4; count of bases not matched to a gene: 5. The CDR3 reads CAGGQGGTEAFF. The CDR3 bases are TGTGCCGGGGGACAGGGAGGCACTGAAGCTTTCTTT.

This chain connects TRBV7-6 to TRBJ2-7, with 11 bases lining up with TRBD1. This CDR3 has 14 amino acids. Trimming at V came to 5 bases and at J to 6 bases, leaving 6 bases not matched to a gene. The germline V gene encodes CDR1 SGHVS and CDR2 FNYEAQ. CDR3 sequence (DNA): TGTGCCAGCAGCGGAGCCGGGACAGGGGGCGAGCAGTACTTC. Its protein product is CASSGAGTGGEQYF.

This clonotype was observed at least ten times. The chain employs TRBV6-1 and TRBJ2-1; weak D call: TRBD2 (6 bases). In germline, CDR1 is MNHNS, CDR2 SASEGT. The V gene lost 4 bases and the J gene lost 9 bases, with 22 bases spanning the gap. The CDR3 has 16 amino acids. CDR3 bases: TGTGCCAGCAGTGGACGGGGGACCCTTCTATTGACTGAGCAGTTCTTC. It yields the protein CASSGRGTLLLTEQFF.